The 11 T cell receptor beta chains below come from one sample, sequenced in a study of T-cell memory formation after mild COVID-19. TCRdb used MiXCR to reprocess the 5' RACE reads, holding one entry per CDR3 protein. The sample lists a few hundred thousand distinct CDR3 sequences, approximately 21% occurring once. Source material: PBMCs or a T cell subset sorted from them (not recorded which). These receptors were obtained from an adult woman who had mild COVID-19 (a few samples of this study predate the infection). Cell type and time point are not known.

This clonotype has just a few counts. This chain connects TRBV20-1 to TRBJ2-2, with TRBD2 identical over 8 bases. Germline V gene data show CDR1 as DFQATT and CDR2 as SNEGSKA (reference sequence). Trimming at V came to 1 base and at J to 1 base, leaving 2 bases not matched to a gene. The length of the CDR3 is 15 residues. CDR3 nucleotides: TGCAGTGCTAGAGGGACTAGCTGGAACACCGGGGAGCTGTTTTTT. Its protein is CSARGTSWNTGELFF.

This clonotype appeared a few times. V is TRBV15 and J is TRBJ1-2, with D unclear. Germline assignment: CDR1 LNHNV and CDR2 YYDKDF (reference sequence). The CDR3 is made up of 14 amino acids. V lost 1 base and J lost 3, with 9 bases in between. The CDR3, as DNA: TGTGCCACCAGCAGAGTCGGCAGCGACTATGGCTACACCTTC. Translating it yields CATSRVGSDYGYTF.

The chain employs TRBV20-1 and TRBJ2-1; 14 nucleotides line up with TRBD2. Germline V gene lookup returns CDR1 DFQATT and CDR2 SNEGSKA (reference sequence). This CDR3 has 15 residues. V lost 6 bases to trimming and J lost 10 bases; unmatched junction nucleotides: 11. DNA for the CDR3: TGCAGTGCCCGACTAGCGGGGGGGCCGCATTGGGAGCAGTTCTTC. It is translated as CSARLAGGPHWEQFF.

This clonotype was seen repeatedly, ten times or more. CDR3 region: CSVVLAGAPSYEQYF. The CDR3 nucleotides are TGCAGCGTTGTGCTAGCGGGAGCTCCCTCCTACGAGCAGTACTTC. The rearrangement links TRBV29-1 to TRBJ2-7; 10 bases map to TRBD2. This CDR3 spans 15 amino acids. V was clipped by 4 bases and J by 0 bases; unmatched bases: 6. Germline loops: CDR1 SQVTM, CDR2 ANQGSEA.

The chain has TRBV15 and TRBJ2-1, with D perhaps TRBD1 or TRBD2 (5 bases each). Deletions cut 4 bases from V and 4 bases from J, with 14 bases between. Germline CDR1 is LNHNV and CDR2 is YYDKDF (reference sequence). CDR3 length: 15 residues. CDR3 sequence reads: CATSKSRDVYNEQFF. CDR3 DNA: TGTGCCACCAGCAAATCAAGGGACGTATACAATGAGCAGTTCTTC. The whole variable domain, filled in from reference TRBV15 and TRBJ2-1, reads DAMVIQNPRYQVTQFGKPVTLSCSQTLNHNVMYWYQQKSSQAPKLLFHYYDKDFNNEADTPDNFQSRRPNTSFCFLDIRSPGLGDTAMYLCATSKSRDVYNEQFFGPGTRLTVL.

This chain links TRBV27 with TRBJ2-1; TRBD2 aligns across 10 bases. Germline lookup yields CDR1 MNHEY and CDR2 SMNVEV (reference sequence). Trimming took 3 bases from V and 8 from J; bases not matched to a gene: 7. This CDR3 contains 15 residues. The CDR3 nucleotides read TGTGCCAGCAGTTTCCCTAGCGGGAGTTTCTATGAGCAGTTCTTC. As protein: CASSFPSGSFYEQFF.

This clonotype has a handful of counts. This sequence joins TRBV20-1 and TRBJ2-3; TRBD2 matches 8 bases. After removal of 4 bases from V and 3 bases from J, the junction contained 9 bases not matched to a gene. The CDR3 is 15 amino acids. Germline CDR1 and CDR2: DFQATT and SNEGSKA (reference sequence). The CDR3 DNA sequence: TGCAGTGCTATCCCAAGCGGGAGCTTAACAGATACGCAGTATTTT. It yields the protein CSAIPSGSLTDTQYF.

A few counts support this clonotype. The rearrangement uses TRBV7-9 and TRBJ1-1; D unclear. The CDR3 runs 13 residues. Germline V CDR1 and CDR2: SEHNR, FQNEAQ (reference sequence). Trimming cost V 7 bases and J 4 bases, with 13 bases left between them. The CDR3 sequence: CASIYDLGTEAFF. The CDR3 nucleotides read TGTGCCAGCATCTACGACTTGGGCACTGAAGCTTTCTTT.

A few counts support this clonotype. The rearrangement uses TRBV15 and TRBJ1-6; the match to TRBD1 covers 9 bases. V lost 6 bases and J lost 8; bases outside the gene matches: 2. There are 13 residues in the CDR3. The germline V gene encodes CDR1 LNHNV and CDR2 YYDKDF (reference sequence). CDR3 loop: CATRRDRDSPLHF. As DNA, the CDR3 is TGTGCCACCAGGAGGGACAGGGATTCACCCCTCCACTTT.

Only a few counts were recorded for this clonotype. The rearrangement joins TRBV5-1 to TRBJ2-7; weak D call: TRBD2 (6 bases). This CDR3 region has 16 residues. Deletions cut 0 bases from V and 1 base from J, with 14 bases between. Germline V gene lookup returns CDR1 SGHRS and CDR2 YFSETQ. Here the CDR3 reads CASSLDGGRDSYEQYF. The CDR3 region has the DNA TGCGCCAGCAGCTTGGATGGCGGGCGGGATTCCTACGAGCAGTACTTC.

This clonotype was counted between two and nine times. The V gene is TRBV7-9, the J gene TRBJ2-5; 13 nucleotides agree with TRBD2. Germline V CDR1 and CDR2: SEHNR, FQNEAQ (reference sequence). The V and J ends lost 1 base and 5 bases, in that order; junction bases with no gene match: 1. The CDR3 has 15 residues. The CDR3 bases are TGTGCCAGCAGCTTAGGGACTAGCGGGGGTGAGACCCAGTACTTC. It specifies CASSLGTSGGETQYF.